The clone carrying this T cell receptor (beta chain) was picked up a small number of times. Its cognate antigen is unknown. This PCR relied on a set of 60 Vbeta primers and 13 Jbeta primers. This table comes from immunoSEQ multiplex PCR, and its TCRdb copy is limited to in-frame clones, with some not included. The top ten clones hold under 2% of a sample with approximately 220,000 clones, 70% to 80% of them seen once. These data are taken from a study of cytomegalovirus exposure and HLA in healthy donors. The CDR3 length is 14 residues. Trimming pared 0 bases from V and 3 bases from J, leaving 8 bases between. Germline V CDR1 and CDR2: MGHRA, YSYEKL. General study findings and limits: The only immune exposure information that was available was CMV serostatus. For most subjects, TCR beta sequences were reported to predict HLA-A and HLA-B alleles with accuracy. It was reportedly the case that the classifier diagnosed cytomegalovirus status with high specificity and sensitivity.

The sequence came from a woman aged 25-40 years in good health and CMV-seronegative. Sequencing was carried out using PBMCs. The V gene is TRBV4-1, the J gene TRBJ1-1; D call uncertain. The CDR3 here is CASSQEELYTEAFF. CDR3 in DNA: TGCGCCAGCAGCCAAGAAGAACTCTACACTGAAGCTTTCTTT.